What follows is one T cell receptor beta chain and its context. Per the original methods: Reference gene primer amplification in the assay estimated nucleated cell counts. Sequencing was performed with immunoSEQ multiplex PCR; in TCRdb, only in-frame clones are kept and a portion is missing. The V and J calls and clone size are taken from that table; D and trimming were inferred from the DNA. The sample lists 250,000 to 350,000 clones; about 85% were seen once. The source of the sample is a study of blood T cell repertoires in COVID-19. Study background: Sample material is recorded as cDNA or gDNA derived from T cells, B-cell-depleted T cells, or PBMCs.

This CDR3 region has 14 residues. Deletions cut 4 bases from V and 6 bases from J, with 15 bases between. Germline lookup yields CDR1 SGHVS and CDR2 FQNEAQ. The sequence was collected from a woman aged 50 to 65 who had recovered from COVID-19. The J gene is TRBJ1-2, the V gene TRBV7-8; D perhaps matches TRBD1 (6 bases). Material: peripheral blood. The CDR3 loop is CASSSEHRADGYTF. CDR3 nucleotides: TGTGCCAGCAGCTCAGAGCACAGGGCCGATGGCTACACCTTC.